These 23 T cell receptor beta chains share one sample of origin, sequenced in a study of tumour-infiltrating T cells in Burkitt lymphoma. The table came from immunoSEQ multiplex PCR; TCRdb's copy has only in-frame clones and leaves some out. This sample carries roughly 9,200 clones, 62% of them seen once, and the ten largest clones take approximately 5%. Sequences were obtained from tumor tissue. The source of these receptors is a human donor with diffuse large B-cell lymphoma.

The chain carries TRBV7-8 and TRBJ1-1; D may be TRBD1 (5 bases). Germline V gene sequence: CDR1 SGHVS, CDR2 FQNEAQ. The length of the CDR3 is 13 residues. The V end was cut by 6 bases, the J end by 1 base, with 9 bases between. CDR3 nucleotide sequence: TGTGCCAGCAGACGAGGGACGAACACTGAAGCTTTCTTT. It specifies CASRRGTNTEAFF.

The chain is built from TRBV4-1 and TRBJ1-1; 7 bases map to TRBD1. The CDR3 spans 15 residues. Per germline, CDR1 MGHRA and CDR2 YSYEKL. V gave up 3 bases and J gave up 5 bases; unmatched junction bases: 9. The CDR3 reads CASSHQRTGGTEAFF. CDR3 coding DNA: TGCGCCAGCAGCCACCAAAGGACAGGTGGGACTGAAGCTTTCTTT.

The CDR3 here is CASSRSDRKSYEQYF. The CDR3 nucleotides are TGTGCCAGCAGCCGCTCGGACAGGAAGAGCTACGAGCAGTACTTC. J is TRBJ2-7 and V is TRBV7-9; 7 nucleotides line up with TRBD1. The CDR3 is made up of 15 amino acids. The V gene's germline CDR1 is SEHNR and CDR2 FQNEAQ (reference sequence). V lost 5 bases and J lost 3; bases outside the gene matches: 10. Variable domain in full (rest from reference TRBV7-9 and TRBJ2-7): DTGVSQNPRHKITKRGQNVTFRCDPISEHNRLYWYRQTLGQGPEFLTYFQNEAQLEKSRLLSDRFSAERPKGSFSTLEIQRTEQGDSAMYLCASSRSDRKSYEQYFGPGTRLTVT.

The CDR3 loop reads CASSPHRDRGNEQFF. DNA for the CDR3: TGTGCCAGCAGCCCACATCGGGACAGGGGGAATGAGCAGTTCTTC. The rearrangement uses TRBV7-2 and TRBJ2-1, with 11 bases matching TRBD1. The germline V gene has CDR1 SGHTA and CDR2 FQGNSA. J lost 7 bases, V lost 5 bases, and 7 bases had no gene match. The length of the CDR3 is 15 residues. The full variable domain, in which reference TRBV7-2 and TRBJ2-1 provide the parts outside the CDR3, is GAGVSQSPSNKVTEKGKDVELRCDPISGHTALYWYRQSLGQGLEFLIYFQGNSAPDKSGLPSDRFSAERTGGSVSTLTIQRTQQEDSAVYLCASSPHRDRGNEQFFGPGTRLTVL.

The V call is TRBV20-1, the J call TRBJ2-7; D gene ambiguous. The CDR3 totals 11 residues. Germline V lookup: CDR1 DFQATT, CDR2 SNEGSKA (reference sequence). V was trimmed by 3 bases and J by 7 bases, leaving 10 bases between them. The CDR3 protein is CSARKVLEQYF. As DNA, the CDR3 is TGCAGTGCTAGGAAAGTCCTGGAGCAGTACTTC.

This clone was seen once. The gene calls are TRBV6-6 and TRBJ1-1, with D unresolved. Germline CDR1 is MNHNY and CDR2 is SVGAGI (reference sequence). The CDR3 sequence is 13 residues long. The germline V and J ends were trimmed by 6 bases and 2 bases, with 10 bases remaining between them. The CDR3 reads CASRIGSNTEAFF. CDR3 DNA: TGTGCCAGCAGGATAGGGTCCAACACTGAAGCTTTCTTT.

This clone is judged medium-sized (0.01 to 0.1%). The rearrangement links TRBV15 to TRBJ2-5, with 9 bases aligning to TRBD2. Germline V gene data show CDR1 as LNHNV and CDR2 as YYDKDF (reference sequence). This CDR3 comprises 14 residues. With V trimmed by 8 bases and J by 2 bases, 6 bases remained unmatched. Here the CDR3 reads CATSRLAVQETQYF. Here the CDR3 DNA reads TGTGCCACCTCCAGACTAGCGGTACAAGAGACCCAGTACTTC.

The gene calls are TRBV28 and TRBJ1-5; D gene ambiguous. The V end was cut by 1 base, the J end by 2 bases, with 6 bases between. The CDR3 sequence is 14 residues long. Germline-derived CDR1 and CDR2 are MDHEN and SYDVKM. The CDR3 loop is CASSLSGRNQPQHF. In DNA, the CDR3 is TGTGCCAGCAGTTTATCGGGCCGCAATCAGCCCCAGCATTTT.

The chain employs TRBV10-1 and TRBJ1-1; weak D call: TRBD1 (5 bases). The germline V gene has CDR1 WNHNN and CDR2 SYGVQD (reference sequence). V lost 5 bases, J lost 3 bases, and 19 bases lay in between. The CDR3 contains 16 residues. As DNA, the CDR3 is TGCGCCAGCAGTCCGAGGGGAATGGGGTTGGACACTGAAGCTTTCTTT. Amino acid sequence: CASSPRGMGLDTEAFF.

J is TRBJ1-3 and V is TRBV11-1; D gene uncertain. This CDR3 region has 14 residues. Germline CDR1 is SGHAT and CDR2 is FQDESV (reference sequence). The V gene lost 3 bases and the J gene lost 13 bases, with 19 bases spanning the gap. The CDR3 DNA reads as TGTGCCAGCAGCTTCGATACAGCATCGTTCGGAATATATTTT. Its translation: CASSFDTASFGIYF. Full variable domain (outside the CDR3, taken from reference TRBV11-1 and TRBJ1-3): EAEVAQSPRYKITEKSQAVAFWCDPISGHATLYWYRQILGQGPELLVQFQDESVVDDSQLPKDRFSAERLKGVDSTLKIQPAELGDSAMYLCASSFDTASFGIYFGEGSWLTVV.

This clone was found a few times. CDR3 bases: TGCGCCAGCACAAGTTTCTACAGGGACGGCTACACCTTC. Translating gives CASTSFYRDGYTF. This sequence joins TRBV5-1 and TRBJ1-2, with D possibly TRBD1 on 6 matching bases. CDR1 and CDR2 (germline): SGHRS, YFSETQ. The CDR3 is 13 residues long. Trimming took off 6 bases at V and 8 bases at J, with 17 bases between the two ends.

The J gene is TRBJ1-2, the V gene TRBV13; 9 bases line up with TRBD1. The CDR3 runs 15 residues. CDR1 and CDR2 from the germline V gene are PRHDT and FYEKMQ (reference sequence). V shed 0 bases and J 5 bases; nucleotides not matched to a gene: 4. The CDR3 is CASSLGRDRAYGYTF. The CDR3 DNA reads as TGTGCCAGCAGCTTAGGACGGGACAGGGCGTATGGCTACACCTTC.

This clone rates as medium-sized. The rearrangement uses TRBV6-5 and TRBJ1-6; D gene uncertain. The germline V gene encodes CDR1 MNHEY and CDR2 SVGAGI. The CDR3 is made up of 13 amino acids. V dropped 5 bases and J dropped 9 bases, with 11 bases sitting between them. This CDR3 reads CASSKTWGSPLHF. CDR3 sequence (DNA): TGTGCCAGCAGTAAAACGTGGGGTTCACCCCTCCACTTT.

The table lists this clone with a count of one. This chain uses TRBV7-9 with TRBJ2-3; 7 bases fit TRBD1. Germline CDR1 and CDR2: SEHNR and FQNEAQ (reference sequence). The CDR3 extends over 16 amino acids. V gave up 5 bases and J gave up 3 bases; unmatched junction bases: 11. The CDR3 loop reads CASSTQRDSLTDTQYF. CDR3 sequence (DNA): TGTGCCAGCAGCACACAACGGGACAGCCTTACAGATACGCAGTATTTT.

This clone has only a few counts. V usage is TRBV20-1 and J usage is TRBJ2-7; D ambiguous. The germline V gene has CDR1 DFQATT and CDR2 SNEGSKA (reference sequence). The V gene lost 3 bases and the J gene lost 4 bases, with 7 bases spanning the gap. This CDR3 spans 11 amino acids. The CDR3 reads CSASPGYEQYF. For the CDR3, the DNA is TGCAGTGCTAGTCCGGGTTACGAGCAGTACTTC.

This clone has just a few counts. The chain recombines TRBV19 with TRBJ1-2; D not certain. CDR3 length: 12 amino acids. Germline V gene sequence: CDR1 LNHDA, CDR2 SQIVND (reference sequence). The V end was cut by 5 bases, the J end by 8 bases, with 12 bases between. For the CDR3, the DNA is TGTGCCAGTAGTTATGGAGGGAACGGCTACACCTTC. It codes for CASSYGGNGYTF.

CDR3 DNA: TGTGCCAGCAGGGCCGGGACAGCTCAAGAGACCCAGTACTTC. Protein sequence: CASRAGTAQETQYF. This rearrangement joins TRBV6-1 to TRBJ2-5; the match to TRBD1 covers 7 bases. The CDR3 is 14 amino acids. In germline, CDR1 is MNHNS, CDR2 SASEGT. V shed 6 bases and J 2 bases; nucleotides not matched to a gene: 6.

The chain uses TRBV19 and TRBJ2-5; either TRBD1 or TRBD2 may supply D (6 bases each). V gave up 8 bases and J gave up 1 base, with 23 bases separating them. CDR3 length equals 17 residues. Germline CDR1 LNHDA, CDR2 SQIVND (reference sequence). The DNA for the CDR3 is TGTGCCAGTTCCCTCGGGGGCGCTTCCCACCCCCAAGAGACCCAGTACTTC. It translates to CASSLGGASHPQETQYF.

The chain couples TRBV5-4 to TRBJ2-3; TRBD1 matches at 7 bases. Germline assignment: CDR1 SGHNT and CDR2 YYREEE (reference sequence). The V and J ends lost 4 bases and 0 bases, in that order; junction bases with no gene match: 5. The CDR3 runs 15 residues. This CDR3 is CASSVGQTSTDTQYF. DNA for the CDR3: TGTGCCAGCAGCGTGGGACAGACTAGCACAGATACGCAGTATTTT.

This clone has a handful of counts. The rearrangement links TRBV5-1 to TRBJ2-1; D is perhaps TRBD2 (7 bases). The CDR3 runs 15 residues. CDR1 and CDR2 (germline): SGHRS, YFSETQ. V lost 4 bases to trimming and J lost 2 bases, with 13 bases between them. CDR3 loop: CASSVSGGTYNEQFF. Written as DNA, the CDR3 is TGCGCCAGCAGCGTATCGGGGGGCACCTACAATGAGCAGTTCTTC.

This clone was observed once. The genes are TRBV4-2 and TRBJ2-1, with D possibly TRBD1 on 5 matching bases. Trimming left V 0 bases short and J 1 base short, with 10 bases between. Germline V CDR1 and CDR2: LGHNA, YNFKEQ. This CDR3 spans 16 amino acids. For the CDR3, the DNA is TGTGCCAGCAGCCAAGACAGGGTCGGGTCCTACAATGAGCAGTTCTTC. Protein sequence: CASSQDRVGSYNEQFF.

V usage is TRBV5-1 and J usage is TRBJ2-1, with a tentative D call TRBD1 (6 bases). Germline V gene lookup returns CDR1 SGHRS and CDR2 YFSETQ. The V gene lost 4 bases and the J gene lost 8 bases, with 13 bases spanning the gap. The CDR3 extends over 13 amino acids. CDR3 protein: CASSEGWGHEQFF. The CDR3 DNA is TGCGCCAGCAGCGAAGGGTGGGGGCATGAGCAGTTCTTC.

V gene TRBV11-2 combines with J gene TRBJ2-1; unclear D gene. Germline values: CDR1 SGHAT, CDR2 FQNNGV. The CDR3 has 11 amino acids. Trimming stripped 2 bases from V and 8 bases from J, with 4 bases between. The CDR3 DNA follows: TGTGCCAGCAGCTTAATCGATGAGCAGTTCTTC. It codes for CASSLIDEQFF. Complete variable domain (other parts from reference TRBV11-2 and TRBJ2-1): EAGVAQSPRYKIIEKRQSVAFWCNPISGHATLYWYQQILGQGPKLLIQFQNNGVVDDSQLPKDRFSAERLKGVDSTLKIQPAKLEDSAVYLCASSLIDEQFFGPGTRLTVL.